These T cell receptor beta chains were read from a single sample in a study of neoadjuvant anti-PD-1 for oral cavity cancer. The method was immunoSEQ multiplex PCR; TCRdb's version includes in-frame clones alone and lacks a portion of them. The sample lists about 6,900 clones; roughly three quarters were seen once. This sample comprised PBMCs, obtained before nivolumab (anti-PD-1) treatment. The receptors here all came from a person between 40 and 80 years old with oral cavity squamous cell carcinoma. Each CDR3 is given with its conserved first and last residue. Each record gives: D gene, J gene, V gene, CDR3 protein. A D gene is named only where the DNA matches it firmly.

. | TRBJ2-3 | TRBV14 | CASSQEMRRADTQYF
. | TRBJ1-5 | TRBV7-9 | CASSSGNQPQHF
TRBD2 | TRBJ2-2 | TRBV2 | CASSVQGTKNTGELFF
TRBD1 | TRBJ1-6 | TRBV5-4 | CASSLRQGAYSPLHF
. | TRBJ1-2 | TRBV19 | CASSMRIGVDYGYTF
. | TRBJ1-3 | TRBV2 | CASRLDSDSGNTIYF
TRBD2 | TRBJ2-7 | TRBV7-3 | CASSLTAGSGYEQYF
TRBD1 | TRBJ2-7 | TRBV4-1 | CASERRQGAAEQYF
. | TRBJ1-5 | TRBV10-3 | CAIKERENQPQHF
. | TRBJ2-5 | TRBV5-4 | CASSFRGARETQYF
TRBD1 | TRBJ2-7 | TRBV6-1 | CASKWDSSYEQYF
. | TRBJ1-1 | TRBV7-6 | CASSLGQTNTEAFF
. | TRBJ2-7 | TRBV18 | CASSPWPAGNSYEQYF
TRBD1 | TRBJ1-2 | TRBV19 | CASRAGTGVYGYTF
. | TRBJ2-1 | TRBV11-2 | CASSLGPNNEQFF
. | TRBJ1-1 | TRBV6-5 | CASSPLWGGTEAFF
TRBD1 | TRBJ2-7 | TRBV5-1 | CASSLAGTGVPHEQYF